These T cell receptor beta chains were read from a single sample in a study of blood T cell repertoires in COVID-19. This table comes from immunoSEQ multiplex PCR, and its TCRdb copy is limited to in-frame clones, with some not included. The repertoire consists of over 120,000 clones, with approximately 85% occurring once and the leading ten covering roughly 2.7%. Sequencing used peripheral blood. These receptors all stem from a human donor with acute or convalescent COVID-19. The donor label of this sample is uncertain. Each CDR3 is given with its conserved first and last residue.

j_call | v_call | cdr3_aa
TRBJ2-3 | TRBV9 | CASSGGIAGGNADTQYF
TRBJ1-2 | TRBV21-1 | CASSKAGQAFIYGYTF
TRBJ1-4 | TRBV28 | CASSWDVGGEKLFF
TRBJ1-5 | TRBV7-2 | CASSLRSGVQPQHF
TRBJ2-6 | TRBV30 | CAWTLGQGHSGANVLTF
TRBJ1-2 | TRBV5-1 | CASSLGSGQGYGYTF
TRBJ1-5 | TRBV6-2/TRBV6-3 | CASSRGLRSNQPQHF
TRBJ1-2 | TRBV19 | CASSIGTGVNYGYTF
TRBJ1-5 | TRBV3-1/TRBV3-2 | CASSQEYRANQPQHF
TRBJ1-5 | TRBV5-6 | CASSYRGQPQHF
TRBJ2-2 | TRBV24-1 | CATRSSGPANTGELFF
TRBJ1-2 | TRBV25-1 | CASSESGTGTYGYTF
TRBJ1-5 | TRBV18 | CASSPQGGSNQPQHF
TRBJ1-3 | TRBV4-2 | CASSQGQGNLGNTIYF
TRBJ1-5 | TRBV27 | CASSLLGTGGSQPQHF
TRBJ2-2 | TRBV4-3 | CASSHAGTGGTGELFF
TRBJ1-1 | TRBV5-1 | CASSDGMNTEAFF
TRBJ2-3 | TRBV7-3 | CASSTAGGPWGTDTQYF
TRBJ2-6 | TRBV3-1/TRBV3-2 | CASSARRSSGANVLTF
TRBJ1-2 | TRBV11-2 | CASNLGANMAGYTF
TRBJ2-2 | TRBV19 | CASSTGAMNTGELFF
TRBJ1-4 | TRBV6-5 | CASSPTATNEKLFF
TRBJ2-1 | TRBV14 | CASSPWSVASYNEQFF
TRBJ2-5 | TRBV24-1 | CATSDFGTVKETQYF
TRBJ2-1 | TRBV29-1 | CSGREENYNEQFF
TRBJ1-5 | TRBV30 | CAWHDKGNQPQHF
TRBJ1-2 | TRBV7-9 | CASSLGQGANYGYTF
TRBJ1-3 | TRBV7-2 | CASSLAGLRDRAGNTIYF
TRBJ2-7 | TRBV7-9 | CASSNRDRGHYEQYF
TRBJ1-1 | TRBV7-6 | CASSPGRGMNTEAFF
TRBJ1-2 | TRBV15 | CATSRDLGTALDVYGYTF
TRBJ1-2 | TRBV5-8 | CASSPGQGNYGYTF
TRBJ2-5 | TRBV28 | CASSLGTSREETQYF
TRBJ1-6 | TRBV5-1 | CASSRVFGTDNSPLHF
TRBJ2-4 | TRBV19 | CASSKGVSKNIQYF
TRBJ1-6 | TRBV4-3 | CASSQAPDRGNSPLHF
TRBJ2-2 | TRBV6-6 | CASSSPTGDTGELFF
TRBJ1-2 | TRBV29-1 | CSGWDSLGHGYTF
TRBJ2-1 | TRBV4-1 | CASSHTALAGYNEQFF
TRBJ2-3 | TRBV15 | CATGPHKTDTQYF